This T cell receptor beta chain was obtained from a study of beta chain features in type 1 diabetes. Whole-study findings and limits: In all four CD4+ subsets, TCRB CDR3 length was significantly, moderately reduced in type 1 diabetes.

TCRB transcripts that were expressed got sequenced, as all of the isolated RNA had been reverse transcribed. The data were produced by immunoSEQ multiplex PCR, yet TCRdb's version contains in-frame clones alone and is incomplete. The table includes about 160,000 clones, roughly 63% detected once. As concerns this clone: The antigen remains unidentified.

Sequenced: naive CD4+ T cells from blood. The receptor was derived from a man younger than 40 with type 1 diabetes.

In DNA, the CDR3 is TGTGCCAGCAGTGAATTAAGGGGACAGGGAGGCAATGAGCAGTTCTTC. It is translated as CASSELRGQGGNEQFF. V usage is TRBV25-1 and J usage is TRBJ2-1, with 9 positions matching TRBD1. CDR1 and CDR2 (germline): MGHDK, SYGVNS. V trimming: 1 base; J trimming: 6 bases; junction bases outside the gene matches: 7. CDR3 length equals 16 residues.